This T cell receptor beta chain was identified in a study of cytomegalovirus exposure and HLA in healthy donors. Use of 60 Vbeta and 13 Jbeta primers characterized the PCR. Libraries were prepared by immunoSEQ multiplex PCR; TCRdb keeps only in-frame clonotypes and omits some of them. The sample has about 46,000 clones; the top ten hold under 1.4%. The CDR3 runs 17 residues. The specimen sequenced was PBMCs. This clonotype was obtained from a woman in her forties in good health and CMV-seronegative. The V gene is TRBV21-1, the J gene TRBJ2-3; TRBD2 is the table's D call and was not checked against the DNA. TRBV21-1 is designated a pseudogene. DNA of the CDR3: TGTGCCAGCAGCAAAACCACGCTAGCGGACCCTCGAGATACGCAGTATTTT. Translated: CASSKTTLADPRDTQYF.